Below are 19 T cell receptor beta chains sequenced from a single sample in a study of T cells in Graves' hyperthyroidism and ophthalmopathy. Regions amplified from RNA transcripts were the TCR beta CDR3 regions. The primer set for the first-round RT-PCR of the TCR CDR3 was HTBI. TCRdb reprocessed the multiplex PCR reads via MiXCR and lists one record per CDR3 protein. The data hold hundreds of thousands of distinct CDR3 sequences, with under 25% observed a single time. Sequenced: blood. Source of these receptors: a man aged 25 to 45 with Graves' ophthalmopathy.

The chain couples TRBV27 to TRBJ2-5, with D perhaps being TRBD1 or TRBD2 (5 bases each). The CDR3 runs 15 residues. The V end lost 1 base, the J end lost 4 bases, and 13 bases lay between the germline ends. Germline CDR1 is MNHEY and CDR2 is SMNVEV (reference sequence). The CDR3, as DNA: TGTGCCAGCAGTTTATGGAATGGGGGTACAGAGACCCAGTACTTC. This translates into CASSLWNGGTETQYF.

This clonotype has only one observation. The chain uses TRBV4-1 and TRBJ2-3; no reliable D call. The CDR3 loop spans 15 amino acids. V was shortened by 0 bases and J by 6 bases, with 13 bases between the two germline ends. Germline V gene sequence: CDR1 MGHRA, CDR2 YSYEKL. CDR3 region: CASSQEGQARDTQYF. The DNA for the CDR3 is TGCGCCAGCAGCCAAGAAGGGCAGGCCAGGGATACGCAGTATTTT.

This clonotype was observed many times. The chain couples TRBV5-1 to TRBJ1-1, with D possibly matching TRBD1 (5 bases). Trimming took 2 bases from V and 1 from J, leaving 9 bases between them. Germline assignment: CDR1 SGHRS and CDR2 YFSETQ. The CDR3 runs 14 residues. The CDR3 DNA sequence: TGCGCCAGCAGCTTTCCTACAGGGAACACTGAAGCTTTCTTT. It is translated as CASSFPTGNTEAFF.

This clonotype appeared many times. The V call is TRBV2, the J call TRBJ2-7, with no clear D. Germline V gives CDR1 SNHLY, CDR2 FYNNEI. CDR3 size: 13 residues. The ends were cut back, 4 bases at V and 2 bases at J, with 9 bases in the middle. CDR3 loop: CASSVARTYEQYF. CDR3 in DNA: TGTGCCAGCAGTGTGGCCAGAACCTACGAGCAGTACTTC.

The chain carries TRBV6-2 or TRBV6-3 and TRBJ1-5; maybe TRBD1 (5 bases). Trimming left V 5 bases short and J 6 bases short, with 14 bases between. Germline CDR1 and CDR2: MNHEY and SVGEGT. The CDR3 covers 14 residues. CDR3 in DNA: TGTGCCAGCAGTATTCGGAGGGGCTCTCAGCCCCAGCATTTT. Translation gives CASSIRRGSQPQHF.

The rearrangement joins TRBV7-9 to TRBJ2-5, with 10 positions matching TRBD2. Germline V lookup: CDR1 SEHNR, CDR2 FQNEAQ (reference sequence). This CDR3 comprises 18 residues. The junction had 13 bases not matched to a gene; V was cut back by 2 bases and J by 4 bases. The CDR3: CASSLQEDFIAGGETQYF. For the CDR3, the DNA is TGTGCCAGCAGCTTACAGGAAGATTTTATAGCGGGAGGAGAGACCCAGTACTTC.

The chain combines TRBV28 with TRBJ1-4; possibly TRBD1 for D (6 bases). Germline assignment: CDR1 MDHEN and CDR2 SYDVKM. The CDR3 loop spans 16 amino acids. V lost 5 bases and J 0 bases, leaving 13 bases between the germline ends. The CDR3 bases are TGTGCCAGCAGTCCCGGGACACCCGCAACTAATGAAAAACTGTTTTTT. Its translation: CASSPGTPATNEKLFF.

The rearrangement links TRBV10-3 to TRBJ1-5, with a weak D call TRBD1 (6 bases). V lost 3 bases and J lost 7, with 13 bases in between. CDR3 length: 14 residues. Germline V lookup: CDR1 ENHRY, CDR2 SYGVKD. The chain's CDR3 is CAISEGTQGQPQHF. The CDR3 nucleotides are TGTGCCATCAGTGAAGGGACACAAGGACAGCCCCAGCATTTT.

The V and J genes are TRBV20-1 and TRBJ2-1, with 12 positions matching TRBD2. V gave up 0 bases and J gave up 7 bases; unmatched junction bases: 10. The CDR3 is 17 residues long. The germline CDR1 and CDR2 sequences are DFQATT and SNEGSKA (reference sequence). CDR3 bases: TGCAGTGCTAGAGAAGCTAGGACTAGCGGGATGCGAAATGAGCAGTTCTTC. Its protein is CSAREARTSGMRNEQFF.

This clonotype was found many times. The chain recombines TRBV2 with TRBJ2-1; no reliable D call. With 7 bases removed from V and 2 bases from J, the gap between germline ends came to 12 bases. CDR1 SNHLY and CDR2 FYNNEI come from the germline V gene. The CDR3 is 14 amino acids. As DNA, the CDR3 is TGTGCCAGCACCCCGGGCATCACCTACAATGAGCAGTTCTTC. As protein: CASTPGITYNEQFF. Looking up the rest from reference TRBV2 and TRBJ2-1 gives the full variable domain: EPEVTQTPSHQVTQMGQEVILRCVPISNHLYFYWYRQILGQKVEFLVSFYNNEISEKSEIFDDQFSVERPDGSNFTLKIRSTKLEDSAMYFCASTPGITYNEQFFGPGTRLTVL.

Points on this clonotype: This may be a read error, as it is one base from a much larger clone. The chain employs TRBV7-2 and TRBJ2-5; TRBD2 might be the D (5 bases). The CDR3 is made up of 16 amino acids. Germline V gene sequence: CDR1 SGHTA, CDR2 FQGNSA. In nucleotides, the CDR3 is TGTGCCGGCAGCTTAGTGCGTGGGCTAGCCGAAGAGACCCAGTACTTC. Translation gives CAGSLVRGLAEETQYF.

This clonotype was seen repeatedly, ten times or more. The chain links TRBV28 to TRBJ2-2; unclear D gene. The germline CDR1 and CDR2 sequences are MDHEN and SYDVKM. V was cut by 5 bases and J by 4 bases, with 8 bases left in between. There are 13 residues in the CDR3. The CDR3: CASSPTSTGELFF. CDR3 DNA sequence: TGTGCCAGCAGTCCAACATCCACCGGGGAGCTGTTTTTT.

Notes on this clonotype: One end of the junction does not line up with germline, which may come from a read error. This chain connects TRBV10-3 to TRBJ2-5; a possible D gene is TRBD1 (6 bases). Germline V lookup: CDR1 ENHRY, CDR2 SYGVKD. The CDR3 consists of 12 residues. The CDR3 nucleotides are TGTGCCATCAGTGAGTCGGGGGCAGGATGGGACTTC. This codes for CAISESGAGWDF.

V is TRBV24-1 and J is TRBJ2-3, with D perhaps TRBD1 (5 bases). Trimming removed 1 base from V and 6 bases from J, with 16 bases in between. This CDR3 region has 16 residues. Germline V lookup: CDR1 KGHDR, CDR2 SFDVKD. The CDR3 DNA reads TGTGCCACCAGTGATTTAAGGGGTCCCCACTCGGATACGCAGTATTTT. Its translation is CATSDLRGPHSDTQYF.

Many counts were recorded for this clonotype. The chain links TRBV4-3 to TRBJ1-1, with no clear D. The V end was cut by 1 base, the J end by 5 bases, with 8 bases between. CDR1 is LGHNA, CDR2 YSLEER, per germline. The CDR3 is made up of 13 amino acids. The CDR3 DNA sequence: TGCGCCAGCAGCCAAGTTTTTCGGACTGAAGCTTTCTTT. The encoded protein is CASSQVFRTEAFF.

This clonotype was detected a few times. V is TRBV4-1 and J is TRBJ2-7; 7 bases match TRBD2. Germline CDR1 reads MGHRA; CDR2 reads YSYEKL. V was clipped by 4 bases and J by 2 bases; unmatched bases: 11. CDR3 length equals 16 residues. DNA of the CDR3: TGCGCCAGCAGCCCCGGCGGGGCTAGCGGAGCCTACGAGCAGTACTTC. It yields the protein CASSPGGASGAYEQYF.

V and J are TRBV12-3 or TRBV12-4 and TRBJ2-1; TRBD2 matches at 7 bases. This CDR3 spans 12 amino acids. The V gene end was trimmed by 5 bases and the J gene end by 10 bases; junction bases not matched to a gene: 5. The CDR3 region is CASSQSLAEQFF. In nucleotides, the CDR3 is TGTGCCAGCAGTCAATCACTAGCGGAGCAGTTCTTC.

This clonotype was observed a handful of times. The chain carries TRBV11-2 and TRBJ2-7; D is uncertain. The CDR3 length is 13 residues. V was pared by 6 bases and J by 3 bases, with 12 bases between. CDR1 and CDR2 from the germline V gene are SGHAT and FQNNGV. The CDR3: CASSYSAGYEQYF. CDR3 coding DNA: TGTGCCAGCAGTTACTCTGCAGGCTACGAGCAGTACTTC. The full variable domain, with the rest looked up from reference TRBV11-2 and TRBJ2-7, is EAGVAQSPRYKIIEKRQSVAFWCNPISGHATLYWYQQILGQGPKLLIQFQNNGVVDDSQLPKDRFSAERLKGVDSTLKIQPAKLEDSAVYLCASSYSAGYEQYFGPGTRLTVT.

This clonotype showed up just a few times. In DNA, the CDR3 is TGCAGTGCTAGAGATACCTTGAGGAGCTCCTATAATTCACCCCTCCACTTT. This codes for CSARDTLRSSYNSPLHF. The chain is built from TRBV20-1 and TRBJ1-6; D remains unclear. Looked up from germline, CDR1 is DFQATT and CDR2 is SNEGSKA (reference sequence). The V gene lost 0 bases and the J gene lost 0 bases, with 12 bases spanning the gap. The CDR3 is 17 amino acids.